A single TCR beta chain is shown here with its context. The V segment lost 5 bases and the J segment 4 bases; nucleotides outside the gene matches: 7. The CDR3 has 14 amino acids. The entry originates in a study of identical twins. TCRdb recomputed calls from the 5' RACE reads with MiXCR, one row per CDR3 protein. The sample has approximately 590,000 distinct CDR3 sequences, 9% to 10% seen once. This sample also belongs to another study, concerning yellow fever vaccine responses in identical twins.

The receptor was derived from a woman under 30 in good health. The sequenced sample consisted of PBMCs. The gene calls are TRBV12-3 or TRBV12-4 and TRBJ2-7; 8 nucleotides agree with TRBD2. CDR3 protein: CASSGSGGAYEQYF. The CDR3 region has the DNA TGTGCCAGCAGTGGGTCCGGGGGGGCATACGAGCAGTACTTC.